The clone carrying this TCR beta chain was observed many times. This record comes from a study of T-cell reconstitution after alpha-beta-depleted transplantation in children. Between the trimmed V and J ends, which lost 1 base and 2 bases, there was a span of 9 bases. This CDR3 is built from 14 residues. Construction of the TCRbeta library involved unique molecular identifiers. TCRdb re-called the PCR reads with MiXCR, one entry per CDR3 protein. The sample has hundreds of thousands of distinct CDR3 sequences, approximately 13% seen once; the top ten hold approximately 5.4%. The sequence derives from a human donor who donated a stem cell graft to a child with combined immunodeficiency. The chain links TRBV12-3 or TRBV12-4 to TRBJ2-7; either TRBD1 or TRBD2 may fit D (5 bases each). The sample in question was PBMCs from the stem cell graft donor, obtained from the stem cell graft. The CDR3 reads CASSLGGATYEQYF. In DNA, the CDR3 is TGTGCCAGCAGTTTAGGAGGGGCTACCTACGAGCAGTACTTC.